This T cell receptor beta chain was found in a study of T and B cells in COVID-19 patients. The overall study: Most recovered patients had mild to moderate COVID-19 treated as outpatients. Nine tenths of the roughly 20 active-infection patients had comorbidities associated with unfavorable COVID-19 outcome. Of roughly 22 active-infection patients, 12 were critically ill with mechanical ventilation or extracorporeal membrane oxygenation. Study-wide points: Active COVID-19 showed highly clonal TRB repertoires; recovery showed diversity and richness above healthy donors.

This clonotype was counted only a few times. What it recognizes is unknown. TRB rearrangements were amplified by multiplex PCR with BIOMED2 TRB-A/B primers. TCRdb independently ran MiXCR on the multiplex PCR reads; one entry per CDR3 protein. The sample lists 6,400 or so distinct CDR3 sequences, around 26% seen once, with approximately 12% in the top ten. Blood genomic DNA input for TRB amplification was about 240-550 ng. Material for sequencing was blood. The receptor was derived from a human donor with active COVID-19.

CDR3 region: CASRSTGGTTYNEQFF. The DNA for the CDR3 is TGCGCCAGCCGCAGTACGGGGGGGACCACCTACAATGAGCAGTTCTTC. The chain carries TRBV5-1 and TRBJ2-1; 8 bases fit TRBD2. The CDR3 sequence is 16 residues long. J gave up 2 bases and V 7 bases, and 11 bases lay outside the gene matches. CDR1 and CDR2 (germline): SGHRS, YFSETQ.